This TCR beta chain was recorded in a study of blood T cell repertoires in COVID-19. Donors were grouped by their self-reported clinical history. Authors' data handling: Amplification with reference gene primers provided the estimates of nucleated cell counts. Assay used: immunoSEQ multiplex PCR; TCRdb lists only in-frame clones, some missing. V and J calls plus clone size are reproduced from that table; the DNA served to infer D and trimming. The sample lists 350,000 or so clones, about 88% seen once, with approximately 1% in the top ten. The CDR3 spans 14 residues. Germline V gene sequence: CDR1 LNHDA, CDR2 SQIVND (reference sequence). The V end was cut by 7 bases, the J end by 3 bases, with 16 bases between.

The receptor comes from a woman younger than 45 who had been exposed to COVID-19. The source material was PBMCs or T cells enriched from blood (not recorded which). The V gene is TRBV19, the J gene TRBJ2-7, with D possibly being TRBD1 (5 bases). The CDR3 nucleotides read TGTGCCAGTACCAGGACATTGGGCCGCTACGAGCAGTACTTC. Translated, it gives CASTRTLGRYEQYF.